This T cell receptor (beta chain) was recorded in a study of blood T cell repertoires in COVID-19. Per the original data handling: The assay estimated nucleated cells by amplifying reference gene primers. The assay was immunoSEQ multiplex PCR, and TCRdb's table has in-frame clones only and misses some. V, J and clone size reflect that table, while D and trimming were determined from the DNA. The table includes under 250,000 clones, 75% to 85% detected once. Patients from Seattle were sampled longitudinally, starting during active infection. V was pared by 0 bases and J by 4 bases, with 14 bases between. This CDR3 is built from 16 residues. From germline, CDR1 is SGHDT and CDR2 YYEEEE.

The rearrangement joins TRBV5-6 to TRBJ2-1; possibly TRBD2 for D (5 bases). This receptor was identified in a man aged 50 to 60 with COVID-19, enrolled during active disease. Material for sequencing was peripheral blood. CDR3 coding DNA: TGTGCCAGCAGCTTGGCCTGGGCGGAGGTATACAATGAGCAGTTCTTC. It codes for CASSLAWAEVYNEQFF.